Listed below are T cell receptor beta chains from one sample, sequenced in a study of shared clonotypes between healthy human individuals. Sequencing was performed with immunoSEQ multiplex PCR; in TCRdb, only in-frame clones are kept and a portion is missing. Among about 490,000 clones, around 80% were seen once, and the ten largest hold about 12%. The material sequenced was PBMCs. These receptors were taken from a woman aged 40 to 50 in good health. Some clones in this sample may be carry-over from other donors' samples. Each CDR3 is given without its conserved first and last residue. The D gene is left open where the match is weak. Size tells how often a clone was seen (once, few, many) or the class of an expanded clone, and some rows leave it out.

v_gene: TRBV14; abundance: NA; j_gene: TRBJ1-1; d_gene: NA; CDR3aa: ASSQDWGQGAF
v_gene: TRBV7-9; abundance: NA; j_gene: TRBJ1-6; d_gene: TRBD1; CDR3aa: ASSHERTGVNSPLH
v_gene: TRBV7-2; abundance: NA; j_gene: TRBJ1-2; d_gene: TRBD1; CDR3aa: ASSPDRDLGYT
v_gene: TRBV18; abundance: NA; j_gene: TRBJ1-1; d_gene: TRBD1; CDR3aa: ASSPGGQLNTEAF
v_gene: TRBV9; abundance: NA; j_gene: TRBJ2-2; d_gene: NA; CDR3aa: ASSVDPTFVGELF
v_gene: TRBV27; abundance: NA; j_gene: TRBJ2-3; d_gene: TRBD2; CDR3aa: ASSLRGGRGDTQY
v_gene: TRBV6-6; abundance: once; j_gene: TRBJ1-3; d_gene: NA; CDR3aa: ASSTTTTGNTIY
v_gene: TRBV19; abundance: few; j_gene: TRBJ2-7; d_gene: TRBD1; CDR3aa: ASSQGADSYEQY
v_gene: TRBV21-1; abundance: NA; j_gene: TRBJ1-1; d_gene: NA; CDR3aa: AAATGNTEAF
v_gene: TRBV10-2; abundance: few; j_gene: TRBJ2-2; d_gene: TRBD2; CDR3aa: ASSEPRPRLAGETGELF
v_gene: TRBV7-9; abundance: NA; j_gene: TRBJ2-7; d_gene: NA; CDR3aa: ASSDTTADQPYEQY
v_gene: TRBV30; abundance: once; j_gene: TRBJ1-2; d_gene: NA; CDR3aa: AWSARNYGYT
v_gene: TRBV28; abundance: NA; j_gene: TRBJ1-1; d_gene: TRBD1; CDR3aa: ASRTTGSSAF
v_gene: TRBV19; abundance: NA; j_gene: TRBJ2-3; d_gene: NA; CDR3aa: ASSISLTTDTQY
v_gene: TRBV10-2; abundance: NA; j_gene: TRBJ2-7; d_gene: NA; CDR3aa: ASSESKGTPRDEQY
v_gene: TRBV9; abundance: NA; j_gene: TRBJ1-1; d_gene: NA; CDR3aa: ASSAGGSLNTEAF
v_gene: TRBV7-9; abundance: NA; j_gene: TRBJ1-1; d_gene: TRBD1; CDR3aa: ASSAGQANTEAF
v_gene: TRBV7-7; abundance: NA; j_gene: TRBJ2-5; d_gene: TRBD2; CDR3aa: ASSLAGVGETQY
v_gene: TRBV28; abundance: few; j_gene: TRBJ2-5; d_gene: TRBD2; CDR3aa: ASSRGVQETQY
v_gene: TRBV4-3; abundance: NA; j_gene: TRBJ2-7; d_gene: TRBD2; CDR3aa: ASSQGLGTSGLYEQY
v_gene: TRBV27; abundance: NA; j_gene: TRBJ1-1; d_gene: NA; CDR3aa: ASSRGAWGMNTEAF
v_gene: TRBV7-3; abundance: once; j_gene: TRBJ2-3; d_gene: TRBD1; CDR3aa: ASSLIGQGTDTQY
v_gene: TRBV5-1; abundance: NA; j_gene: TRBJ1-1; d_gene: TRBD1; CDR3aa: ASSQGTVNTEAF
v_gene: TRBV20-1; abundance: NA; j_gene: TRBJ1-2; d_gene: NA; CDR3aa: SGTADYGYT
v_gene: TRBV28; abundance: NA; j_gene: TRBJ1-2; d_gene: NA; CDR3aa: ASSPPGVALYGYT
v_gene: TRBV5-1; abundance: NA; j_gene: TRBJ2-1; d_gene: NA; CDR3aa: ASTRAGGQGNEQF
v_gene: TRBV15; abundance: NA; j_gene: TRBJ2-1; d_gene: NA; CDR3aa: ATSREYPSGGNEQF
v_gene: TRBV19; abundance: NA; j_gene: TRBJ1-1; d_gene: NA; CDR3aa: ASSIGNLRVNTEAF
v_gene: TRBV29-1; abundance: NA; j_gene: TRBJ1-1; d_gene: NA; CDR3aa: SVGHGESEAF
v_gene: TRBV6-5; abundance: few; j_gene: TRBJ2-3; d_gene: NA; CDR3aa: ASSWRGTQY
v_gene: TRBV30; abundance: NA; j_gene: TRBJ2-1; d_gene: TRBD2; CDR3aa: AWSRRLAGGSYNEQF
v_gene: TRBV28; abundance: NA; j_gene: TRBJ1-2; d_gene: NA; CDR3aa: ASRPDSHTYGYT
v_gene: TRBV9; abundance: NA; j_gene: TRBJ2-5; d_gene: NA; CDR3aa: ASSVATGDSGGAQY
v_gene: TRBV21-1; abundance: NA; j_gene: TRBJ2-7; d_gene: NA; CDR3aa: ASTSGGLRLGEQY
v_gene: TRBV27; abundance: NA; j_gene: TRBJ2-3; d_gene: NA; CDR3aa: ASSRLGTLSTDTQY
v_gene: TRBV18; abundance: NA; j_gene: TRBJ2-1; d_gene: TRBD2; CDR3aa: ASSLSVAGTHNEQF
v_gene: TRBV6-6; abundance: many; j_gene: TRBJ2-1; d_gene: NA; CDR3aa: ASSPLGHEQF
v_gene: TRBV28; abundance: NA; j_gene: TRBJ2-7; d_gene: TRBD1; CDR3aa: ASSPSGQGSYEQY
v_gene: TRBV11-2; abundance: NA; j_gene: TRBJ1-2; d_gene: NA; CDR3aa: ASSLGQNYGYT
v_gene: TRBV6-1; abundance: once; j_gene: TRBJ1-2; d_gene: NA; CDR3aa: ASSLQSGNNYGYT
v_gene: TRBV10-3; abundance: once; j_gene: TRBJ1-1; d_gene: NA; CDR3aa: AISDNDGTEAF
v_gene: TRBV4-1; abundance: NA; j_gene: TRBJ1-5; d_gene: NA; CDR3aa: ASSQVPGRSNQPQH
v_gene: TRBV19; abundance: few; j_gene: TRBJ1-2; d_gene: NA; CDR3aa: ASSIVVSSGQEGYGYT
v_gene: TRBV27; abundance: NA; j_gene: TRBJ2-3; d_gene: NA; CDR3aa: ASRLTRGTDTQY